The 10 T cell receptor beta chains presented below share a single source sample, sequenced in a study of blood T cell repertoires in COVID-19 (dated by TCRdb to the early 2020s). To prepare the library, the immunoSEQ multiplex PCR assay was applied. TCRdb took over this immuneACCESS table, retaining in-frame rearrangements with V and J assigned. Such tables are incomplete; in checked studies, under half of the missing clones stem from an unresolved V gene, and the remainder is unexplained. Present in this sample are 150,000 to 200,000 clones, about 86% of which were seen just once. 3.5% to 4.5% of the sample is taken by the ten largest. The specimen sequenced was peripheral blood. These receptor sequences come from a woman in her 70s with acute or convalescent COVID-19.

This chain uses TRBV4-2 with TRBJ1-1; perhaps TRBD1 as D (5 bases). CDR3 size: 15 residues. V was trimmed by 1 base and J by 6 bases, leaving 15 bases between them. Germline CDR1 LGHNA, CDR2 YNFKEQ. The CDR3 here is CASSQAHQAGSEAFF. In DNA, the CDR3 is TGTGCCAGCAGCCAAGCCCACCAGGCAGGGTCTGAAGCTTTCTTT.

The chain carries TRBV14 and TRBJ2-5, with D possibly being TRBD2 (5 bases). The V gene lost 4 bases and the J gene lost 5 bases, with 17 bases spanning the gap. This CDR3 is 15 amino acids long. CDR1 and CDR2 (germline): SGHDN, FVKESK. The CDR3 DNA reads TGTGCCAGCAGCCCTACTCGGGGTTTGGGTGAGACCCAGTACTTC. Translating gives CASSPTRGLGETQYF.

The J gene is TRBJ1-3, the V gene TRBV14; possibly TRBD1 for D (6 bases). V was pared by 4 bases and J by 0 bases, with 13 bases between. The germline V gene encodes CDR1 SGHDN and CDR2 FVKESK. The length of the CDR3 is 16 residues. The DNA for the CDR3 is TGTGCCAGCAGCCGCATACAGGGAATCTCTGGAAACACCATATATTTT. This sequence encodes CASSRIQGISGNTIYF. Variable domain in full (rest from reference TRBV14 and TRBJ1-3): EAGVTQFPSHSVIEKGQTVTLRCDPISGHDNLYWYRRVMGKEIKFLLHFVKESKQDESGMPNNRFLAERTGGTYSTLKVQPAELEDSGVYFCASSRIQGISGNTIYFGEGSWLTVV.

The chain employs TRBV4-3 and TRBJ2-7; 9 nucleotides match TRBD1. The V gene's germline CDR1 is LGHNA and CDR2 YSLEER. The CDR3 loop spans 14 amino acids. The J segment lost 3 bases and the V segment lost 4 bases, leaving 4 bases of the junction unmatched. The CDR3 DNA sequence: TGCGCCAGCAGCCCCGGGACAGGGTTCTACGAGCAGTACTTC. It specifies CASSPGTGFYEQYF.

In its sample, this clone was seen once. The CDR3 reads CASSDQGGQQPQHF. The CDR3 coding sequence is TGTGCCAGCAGTGATCAGGGGGGACAACAGCCCCAGCATTTT. The chain joins TRBV6-1 to TRBJ1-5; 7 bases fit TRBD1. There are 14 residues in the CDR3. V lost 3 bases, J lost 7 bases, and 6 bases stayed unmatched. The germline V gene encodes CDR1 MNHNS and CDR2 SASEGT.

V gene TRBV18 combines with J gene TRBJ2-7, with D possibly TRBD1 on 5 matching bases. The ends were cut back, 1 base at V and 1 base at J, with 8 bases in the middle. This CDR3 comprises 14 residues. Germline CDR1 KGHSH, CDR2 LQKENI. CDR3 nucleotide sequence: TGTGCCAGCTCACCACAGTCAGGGTCCTACGAGCAGTACTTC. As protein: CASSPQSGSYEQYF.

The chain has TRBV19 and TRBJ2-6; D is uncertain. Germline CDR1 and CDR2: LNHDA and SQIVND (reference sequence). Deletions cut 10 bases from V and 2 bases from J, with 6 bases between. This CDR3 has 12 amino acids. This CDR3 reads CATTAGANVLTF. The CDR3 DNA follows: TGTGCCACCACGGCTGGGGCCAACGTCCTGACTTTC.

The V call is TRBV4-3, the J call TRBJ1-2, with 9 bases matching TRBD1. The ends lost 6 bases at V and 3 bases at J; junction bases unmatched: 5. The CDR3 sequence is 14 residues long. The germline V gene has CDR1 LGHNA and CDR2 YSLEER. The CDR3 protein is CASSPGQGDYGYTF. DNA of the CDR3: TGCGCCAGCAGTCCGGGACAGGGCGACTATGGCTACACCTTC.

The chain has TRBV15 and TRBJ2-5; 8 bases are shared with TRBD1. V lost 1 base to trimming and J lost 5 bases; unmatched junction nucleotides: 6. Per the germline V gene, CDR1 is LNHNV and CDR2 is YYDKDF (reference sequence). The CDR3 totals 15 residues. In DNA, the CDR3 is TGTGCCACCAGCAGAGTTCAGGGGGCAGGGGAGACCCAGTACTTC. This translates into CATSRVQGAGETQYF.

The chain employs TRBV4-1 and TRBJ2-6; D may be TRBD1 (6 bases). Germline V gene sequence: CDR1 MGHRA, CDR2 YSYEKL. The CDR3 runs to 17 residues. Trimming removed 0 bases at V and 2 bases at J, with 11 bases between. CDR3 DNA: TGCGCCAGCAGCCAAGACCCCAGGGGAACTGGGGCCAACGTCCTGACTTTC. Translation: CASSQDPRGTGANVLTF.